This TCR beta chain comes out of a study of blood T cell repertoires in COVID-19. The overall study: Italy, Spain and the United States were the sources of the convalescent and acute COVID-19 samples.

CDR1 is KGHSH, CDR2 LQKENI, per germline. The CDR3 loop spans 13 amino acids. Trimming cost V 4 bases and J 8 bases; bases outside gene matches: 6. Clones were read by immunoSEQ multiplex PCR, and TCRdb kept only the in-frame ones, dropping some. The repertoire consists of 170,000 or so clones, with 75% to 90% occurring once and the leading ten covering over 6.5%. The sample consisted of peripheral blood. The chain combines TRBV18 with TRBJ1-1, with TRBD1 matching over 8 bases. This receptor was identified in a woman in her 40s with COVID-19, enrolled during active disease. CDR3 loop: CASSLGQGREAFF. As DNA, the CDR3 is TGTGCCAGCTCACTCGGACAGGGCAGAGAAGCTTTCTTT.